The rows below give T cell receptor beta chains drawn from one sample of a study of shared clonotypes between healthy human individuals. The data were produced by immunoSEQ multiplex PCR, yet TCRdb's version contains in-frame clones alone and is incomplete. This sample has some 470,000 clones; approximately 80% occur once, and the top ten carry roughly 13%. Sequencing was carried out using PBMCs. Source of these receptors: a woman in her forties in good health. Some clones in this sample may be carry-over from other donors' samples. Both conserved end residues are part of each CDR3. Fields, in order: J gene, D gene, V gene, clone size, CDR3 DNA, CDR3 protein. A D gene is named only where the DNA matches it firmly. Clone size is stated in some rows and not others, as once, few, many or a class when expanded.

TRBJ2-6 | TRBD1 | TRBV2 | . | TGTGCCAGCAGTGAAGTTCGGGGACAGGGTAATTTC | CASSEVRGQGNF
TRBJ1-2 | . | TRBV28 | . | TGTGCCAGCAGTTTATTTAGCCGAGCTAACTATGGCTACACCTTC | CASSLFSRANYGYTF
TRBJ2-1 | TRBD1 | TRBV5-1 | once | TGCGCCAGCAGCTTGGGCCAGGGGGCCTACAATGAGCAGTTCTTC | CASSLGQGAYNEQFF
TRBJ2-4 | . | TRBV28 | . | TGTGCCAGCAGTTTACTCCGGGGGCTAGCCAAAAACATTCAGTACTTC | CASSLLRGLAKNIQYF
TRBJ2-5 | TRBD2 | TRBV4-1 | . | TGCGCCAGCAGCCAAGATCGGTTAGCGGGCCAAGAGACCCAGTACTTC | CASSQDRLAGQETQYF
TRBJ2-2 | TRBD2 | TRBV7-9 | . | TGTGCCAGCAGCAAGACTAGCGGGTTCACCGGGGAGCTGTTTTTT | CASSKTSGFTGELFF
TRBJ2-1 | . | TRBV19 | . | TGTGCCAGGGACATGGGGTTCGCCTACAATGAGCAGTTCTTC | CARDMGFAYNEQFF
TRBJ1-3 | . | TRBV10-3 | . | TGTGCCATCAGTGAGTTCCGGGACTCTGGAAACACCATATATTTT | CAISEFRDSGNTIYF
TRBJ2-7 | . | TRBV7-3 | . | TGTGCCAGCAGCTTAACAACAGGGCTGGGGGAGCAGTACTTC | CASSLTTGLGEQYF
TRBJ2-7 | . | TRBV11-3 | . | TGTGCCAGCAGCGTAACAGGGTACGAGCAGTACTTC | CASSVTGYEQYF
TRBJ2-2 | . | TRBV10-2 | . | TGCGCCAGCAGTGAGTACCCCGGGGAGCTGTTTTTT | CASSEYPGELFF
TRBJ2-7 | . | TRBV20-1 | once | TGCAGTGCTAGGGGTAGTATCGAGCAGTACTTC | CSARGSIEQYF
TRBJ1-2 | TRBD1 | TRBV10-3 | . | TGTGCCATCAGCCCGGAGGGGGACAGAATCTATGGCTACACCTTC | CAISPEGDRIYGYTF
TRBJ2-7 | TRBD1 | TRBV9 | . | TGTGCCAGCAGCGTAGCAGGGACAGGGGGCAACGAGCAGTACTTC | CASSVAGTGGNEQYF
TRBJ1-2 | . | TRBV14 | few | TGTGCCAGCAGCCACAAGCGGGACTATGGCTACACCTTC | CASSHKRDYGYTF
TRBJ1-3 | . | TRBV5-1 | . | TGCGCCAGCAGCTTGCCGGGGAATGGAAACACCATATATTTT | CASSLPGNGNTIYF
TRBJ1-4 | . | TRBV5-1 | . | TGCGCCAGCAGCTTAGGAGGGGGGACGACTAATGAAAAACTGTTTTTT | CASSLGGGTTNEKLFF
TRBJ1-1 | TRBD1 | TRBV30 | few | TGTGCCTGGGGACAGGGGATGACGGGAGCTTTCTTT | CAWGQGMTGAFF
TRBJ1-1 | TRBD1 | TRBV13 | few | TGTGCCAGCAGCTCGACAGGGACGGGCGAAGCTTTCTTT | CASSSTGTGEAFF
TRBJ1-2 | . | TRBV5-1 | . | TGCGCCAGCAGCTTGGATGCAGGCGGCTATGGCTACACCTTC | CASSLDAGGYGYTF
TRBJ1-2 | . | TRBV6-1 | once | TGTGCCAGCAGTGAAGCGAGGACAGTTGGCTACACCTTC | CASSEARTVGYTF
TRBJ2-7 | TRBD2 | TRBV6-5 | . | TGTGCCAGCAGCCCGGGACTAGGAACCTACGAGCAGTACTTC | CASSPGLGTYEQYF
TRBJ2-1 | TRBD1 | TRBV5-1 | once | TGCGCCAGCAGCTTGTTTGGGACAGGGGGGAATGAGCAGTTCTTC | CASSLFGTGGNEQFF
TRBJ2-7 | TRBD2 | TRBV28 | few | TGTGCCAGCAGTTCCACGGGACTAGCGGAACTATTCTCCTACGAGCAGTACTTC | CASSSTGLAELFSYEQYF
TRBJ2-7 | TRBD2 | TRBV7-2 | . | TGTGCCAGCAGCGTACTAGCGGGGGCCGCCTACGAGCAGTACTTC | CASSVLAGAAYEQYF
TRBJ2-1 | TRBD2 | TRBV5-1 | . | TGCGCCAGCAGAAGGACAGGGACTAGCGGAACATACAATGAGCAGTTCTTC | CASRRTGTSGTYNEQFF
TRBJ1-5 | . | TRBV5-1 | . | TGCGCCAGCAGCTCAGGGGAGGGCGGTCAGCCCCAGCATTTT | CASSSGEGGQPQHF
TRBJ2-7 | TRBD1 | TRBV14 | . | TGTGCCAGCAGCCAACAAACAGGGGGCGAGCAGTACTTC | CASSQQTGGEQYF
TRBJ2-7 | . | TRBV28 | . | TGTGCCAGCAGGTTCCGGGAGGAGCAGTACTTC | CASRFREEQYF
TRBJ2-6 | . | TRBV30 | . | TGTGCCTGGAGCGCAGGGAGCTCTGGGGCCAACGTCCTGACTTTC | CAWSAGSSGANVLTF
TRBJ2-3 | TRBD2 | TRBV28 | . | TGTGCCAGCGTGAGCGGGAGGGCCGGTGGGGGCGATACGCAGTATTTT | CASVSGRAGGGDTQYF
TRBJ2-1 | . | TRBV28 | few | TGTGCCAGCAGAACCTCTAGCTCCGGGGGTTACAATGAGCAGTTCTTC | CASRTSSSGGYNEQFF
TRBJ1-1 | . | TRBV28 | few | TGTGCCAGCAGTTTTTTTGGTAGGGCGGGGGGGACTGAAGCTTTCTTT | CASSFFGRAGGTEAFF
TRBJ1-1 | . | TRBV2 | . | TGTGCCTTTTGGGTGAACACTGAAGCTTTCTTT | CAFWVNTEAFF
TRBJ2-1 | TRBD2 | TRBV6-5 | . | TGTGCCAGCAGTTACCCCGCAGGCCGGGGGGGGACCGAGCAGTTCTTC | CASSYPAGRGGTEQFF
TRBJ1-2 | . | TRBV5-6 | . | TGTGCCAGCAGCCAAACCGATACCTATGGCTACACCTTC | CASSQTDTYGYTF
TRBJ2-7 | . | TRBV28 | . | TGTGCCAGCAGTTTAGCCAGGCCCTTAGAACACGAGCAGTACTTC | CASSLARPLEHEQYF
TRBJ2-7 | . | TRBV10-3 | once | TGTGCCATCAGGGGGTCCATGGGCTCCTACGAGCAGTACTTC | CAIRGSMGSYEQYF
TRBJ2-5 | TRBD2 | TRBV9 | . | TGTGCCAGCAGCGGGAGCGGGGCCAGAGAGACCCAGTACTTC | CASSGSGARETQYF
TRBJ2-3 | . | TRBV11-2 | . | TGTGCCAGCAGCCGCCCGCAGGGCGCAGATACGCAGTATTTT | CASSRPQGADTQYF
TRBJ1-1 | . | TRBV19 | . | TGTGCCAGTAGCAAAGGACAGTCCATAGAAGCTTTCTTT | CASSKGQSIEAFF
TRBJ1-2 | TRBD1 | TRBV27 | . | TGTGCCAGCAGTTGGTCCGGGACAGAGTTCTATGGCTACACCTTC | CASSWSGTEFYGYTF
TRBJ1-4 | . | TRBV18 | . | TGTGCCAGCTCAAATAATAGAGGGAATGAAAAACTGTTTTTT | CASSNNRGNEKLFF
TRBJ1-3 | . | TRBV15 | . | TGTGCCACCAGCAGAGATCGAGGGACTGGAAACACCATATATTTT | CATSRDRGTGNTIYF
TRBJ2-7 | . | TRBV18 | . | TGTGCCAGCTCACCAAGTAGCTCAGGTATCTCCTACGAGCAGTACTTC | CASSPSSSGISYEQYF
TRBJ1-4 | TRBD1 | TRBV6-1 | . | TGTGCCAGCAGTGACTTAGGGACAGGCGACCCCCGGAAACTGTTTTTT | CASSDLGTGDPRKLFF
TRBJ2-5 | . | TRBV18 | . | TGTGCCAGCTCAAGGCAGGTCCAAGAGACCCAGTACTTC | CASSRQVQETQYF
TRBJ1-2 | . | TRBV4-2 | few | TGTGCCAGCAGCCAAGGAACCTCGATGGTGGGCTATGGCTACACCTTC | CASSQGTSMVGYGYTF
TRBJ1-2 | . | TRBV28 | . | TGTGCCAGCGCCCCCGGGGGAGGGTCTCATGGCTACACCTTC | CASAPGGGSHGYTF
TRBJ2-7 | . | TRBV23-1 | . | TGCGCCAGCAGTCAATCCCCAATACCGTCCTACGAGCAGTACTTC | CASSQSPIPSYEQYF
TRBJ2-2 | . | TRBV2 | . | TGTGCCAGCACCGCAGTTAACACCGGGGAGCTGTTTTTT | CASTAVNTGELFF
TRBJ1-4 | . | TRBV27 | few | TGTGCCAGCAATCGCGGGGGGATTAATGAAAAACTGTTTTTT | CASNRGGINEKLFF